What follows are 11 T cell receptor beta chains derived from one specimen sequenced in a study of blood T cell repertoires in COVID-19. The table came from immunoSEQ multiplex PCR; TCRdb's copy has only in-frame clones and leaves some out. The table records a few hundred thousand clones, about 90% of them present only once. Sequenced sample: peripheral blood. These receptors were taken from a woman aged 40 to 49 with COVID-19, enrolled during active disease.

This clone was counted once. This chain links TRBV28 with TRBJ2-7; D gene unclear. The CDR3 is 11 residues long. Deletions cut 5 bases from V and 3 bases from J, with 5 bases between. Germline CDR1 is MDHEN and CDR2 is SYDVKM. The CDR3 spells CASSPLYEQYF. For the CDR3, the DNA is TGTGCCAGCAGTCCACTCTACGAGCAGTACTTC.

With regard to this clone: Distinct nucleotide sequences in the sample also encode this CDR3. J is TRBJ2-7 and V is TRBV9, with 11 bases that match TRBD2. Germline CDR1 SGDLS, CDR2 YYNGEE. The CDR3 covers 15 residues. Trimming cost V 2 bases and J 2 bases; bases outside gene matches: 3. Here the CDR3 DNA reads TGTGCCAGCAGCGTGGGGACTAGCGGAACCTACGAGCAGTACTTC. Its translation is CASSVGTSGTYEQYF.

The CDR3 DNA sequence: TGTGCCAGCAGAGCCCGGGGGGTGGGTCCCCAATCTGGGGCCAACGTCCTGACTTTC. This gives the protein CASRARGVGPQSGANVLTF. This sequence joins TRBV27 and TRBJ2-6; 7 bases line up with TRBD2. V lost 6 bases and J lost 1; bases outside the gene matches: 15. Germline assignment: CDR1 MNHEY and CDR2 SMNVEV (reference sequence). The CDR3 runs 19 residues.

The V and J genes are TRBV4-3 and TRBJ1-6, with D possibly TRBD1 on 5 matching bases. The CDR3 loop spans 16 amino acids. Germline V gives CDR1 LGHNA, CDR2 YSLEER. V was shortened by 1 base and J by 10 bases, with 17 bases between the two germline ends. This CDR3 is CASSQGGQGQGSPLHF. Here the CDR3 DNA reads TGCGCCAGCAGCCAAGGAGGCCAGGGCCAAGGATCACCCCTCCACTTT.

J is TRBJ2-5 and V is TRBV19; D is possibly TRBD2 (6 bases). The CDR3 sequence is 14 residues long. Looked up from germline, CDR1 is LNHDA and CDR2 is SQIVND (reference sequence). The V and J ends lost 1 base and 5 bases respectively, with 11 bases between them. CDR3 in amino acids: CASSIAWRDETQYF. In nucleotides, the CDR3 is TGTGCCAGTAGTATAGCTTGGAGGGATGAGACCCAGTACTTC.

The chain links TRBV28 to TRBJ1-2; no clear D gene. CDR3 size: 11 residues. From germline, CDR1 is MDHEN and CDR2 SYDVKM. Trimming removed 5 bases from V and 9 bases from J, with 10 bases in between. The CDR3 spells CASSAAGRYTF. In DNA form, the CDR3 reads TGTGCCAGCAGTGCAGCTGGGCGCTACACCTTC.

The rearrangement links TRBV7-2 to TRBJ2-7; perhaps TRBD1 as D (6 bases). Trimming took 3 bases from V and 7 from J, leaving 13 bases between them. This CDR3 spans 13 amino acids. Germline V gene lookup returns CDR1 SGHTA and CDR2 FQGNSA. The CDR3 is CASSLGRGVEQYF. In DNA, the CDR3 is TGTGCCAGCAGCTTGGGCAGGGGCGTTGAGCAGTACTTC.

The V gene is TRBV6-1, the J gene TRBJ1-1; D is undetermined. The germline CDR1 and CDR2 sequences are MNHNS and SASEGT. The V and J ends lost 0 bases and 1 base respectively, with 12 bases between them. CDR3 length equals 16 residues. The CDR3 DNA sequence: TGTGCCAGCAGTGAAGCGGGCCCGTTGGGGAACACTGAAGCTTTCTTT. Translating gives CASSEAGPLGNTEAFF.

The chain couples TRBV2 to TRBJ1-4, with 7 bases lining up with TRBD1. Trimming removed 6 bases from V and 0 bases from J; junction bases left unmatched: 13. The CDR3 has 18 amino acids. Per the germline V gene, CDR1 is SNHLY and CDR2 is FYNNEI. The CDR3 sequence: CASRSAGTEITTNEKLFF. In nucleotides, the CDR3 is TGTGCCAGCAGGAGTGCCGGGACAGAAATTACAACTAATGAAAAACTGTTTTTT.

The chain links TRBV19 to TRBJ1-5; TRBD1 agrees at 9 bases. Germline loops: CDR1 LNHDA, CDR2 SQIVND (reference sequence). J lost 2 bases, V lost 5 bases, and 7 bases had no gene match. The CDR3 contains 16 residues. CDR3 sequence (DNA): TGTGCCAGTAGTGTGGTGACAGGGGGTGGCAATCAGCCCCAGCATTTT. This encodes CASSVVTGGGNQPQHF.

This clone was seen once. The DNA of the CDR3 is TGTGCCTGGAGTGTAGCGTTAGCTAACTATGGCTACACCTTC. As protein: CAWSVALANYGYTF. The V gene is TRBV30, the J gene TRBJ1-2, with D hard to call. This CDR3 contains 14 residues. With 0 bases removed from V and 0 bases from J, the gap between germline ends came to 8 bases. Germline V lookup: CDR1 GTSNPN, CDR2 SVGIG (reference sequence).